The next 29 T cell receptor beta chains were all read from a single sample in a study of cytomegalovirus exposure and HLA in healthy donors. Produced via immunoSEQ multiplex PCR; TCRdb's table is partial and in-frame only. The table records hundreds of thousands of clones, 80% to 90% of them present only once. Source material: PBMCs. The receptors were gathered from a woman in her late teens or twenties in good health and CMV-seronegative.

The chain recombines TRBV2 with TRBJ1-1; D perhaps matches TRBD1 (5 bases). V shed 7 bases and J shed 4 bases, with 22 bases lying between them. CDR3 size: 16 residues. From germline, CDR1 is SNHLY and CDR2 FYNNEI. This chain's CDR3 is CASTEGRVGVGTEAFF. In nucleotides, the CDR3 is TGTGCCAGCACCGAGGGGAGGGTAGGAGTGGGCACTGAAGCTTTCTTT.

The genes are TRBV7-6 and TRBJ2-7, with 9 bases that match TRBD2. The CDR3 is 15 amino acids. After removal of 8 bases from V and 1 base from J, the junction contained 9 bases not matched to a gene. Germline CDR1 and CDR2: SGHVS and FNYEAQ. CDR3 in DNA: TGTGCCAGCTCCGCTCTAGCGGGAAGATCCTACGAGCAGTACTTC. Protein product: CASSALAGRSYEQYF.

This chain uses TRBV15 with TRBJ2-5; 12 positions match TRBD1. Trimming at V came to 0 bases and at J to 7 bases, leaving 9 bases not matched to a gene. The germline V gene encodes CDR1 LNHNV and CDR2 YYDKDF (reference sequence). The CDR3 sequence is 17 residues long. CDR3: CATSRELIGTGGRTQYF. The CDR3 DNA follows: TGTGCCACCAGCAGAGAGTTAATCGGGACAGGGGGCAGGACCCAGTACTTC.

The rearrangement uses TRBV30 and TRBJ1-1; TRBD1 aligns across 8 bases. The CDR3 covers 14 residues. Per germline, CDR1 GTSNPN and CDR2 SVGIG (reference sequence). J lost 4 bases, V lost 2 bases, and 6 bases had no gene match. The CDR3: CAWSKRQGFTEAFF. The CDR3 nucleotides read TGTGCCTGGAGTAAACGACAGGGGTTCACTGAAGCTTTCTTT.

CDR3 coding DNA: TGTGCCAGCAGACCTAGCGGATGGGGGGGCACAGATACGCAGTATTTT. Residues: CASRPSGWGGTDTQYF. The rearrangement links TRBV27 to TRBJ2-3; TRBD2 agrees at 7 bases. Germline assignment: CDR1 MNHEY and CDR2 SMNVEV (reference sequence). The trim removed 6 bases at V and 1 base at J, leaving 10 bases unmatched. CDR3 length: 16 residues.

The rearrangement uses TRBV2 and TRBJ2-7; 7 nucleotides align to TRBD2. Trimming cost V 6 bases and J 4 bases; bases outside gene matches: 9. This CDR3 is 14 amino acids long. Germline CDR1 SNHLY, CDR2 FYNNEI. CDR3 residues: CASRAVTSSYEQYF. The CDR3 nucleotides are TGTGCCAGCAGGGCGGTGACTAGCAGTTACGAGCAGTACTTC.

The CDR3 here is CAWSVRGGGETQYF. The DNA for the CDR3 is TGTGCCTGGAGTGTACGAGGCGGAGGAGAGACCCAGTACTTC. The chain uses TRBV30 and TRBJ2-5, with D tentatively TRBD2 (5 bases). Germline CDR1 reads GTSNPN; CDR2 reads SVGIG (reference sequence). The CDR3 extends over 14 amino acids. V lost 0 bases and J lost 4, with 12 bases in between.

This rearrangement joins TRBV6-6 to TRBJ1-2; no reliable D call. The CDR3 covers 11 residues. Trimming took off 6 bases at V and 3 bases at J, with 5 bases between the two ends. CDR1 MNHNY and CDR2 SVGAGI come from the germline V gene (reference sequence). The CDR3 sequence: CASSGDYGYTF. DNA of the CDR3: TGTGCCAGCAGCGGAGACTATGGCTACACCTTC.

The rearrangement uses TRBV30 and TRBJ2-1; 14 bases align to TRBD2. The junction had 4 bases not matched to a gene; V was cut back by 3 bases and J by 6 bases. CDR1 and CDR2 (germline): GTSNPN, SVGIG (reference sequence). This CDR3 spans 15 amino acids. This chain's CDR3 is CAWSKTSGGANEQFF. The CDR3 nucleotides are TGTGCCTGGAGCAAGACTAGCGGGGGGGCCAATGAGCAGTTCTTC.

This chain joins TRBV5-1 and TRBJ1-1, with D possibly TRBD1 on 5 matching bases. The germline CDR1 and CDR2 sequences are SGHRS and YFSETQ. V lost 2 bases, J lost 3 bases, and 17 bases lay in between. The CDR3 sequence is 16 residues long. The CDR3 sequence is CASSFPRGERDTEAFF. CDR3 DNA sequence: TGCGCCAGCAGCTTCCCCCGGGGGGAGAGGGACACTGAAGCTTTCTTT.

The CDR3 sequence is CASSLVSGGVTDTQYF. The DNA of the CDR3 is TGTGCCAGCAGCTTAGTGTCGGGGGGCGTCACAGATACGCAGTATTTT. The chain joins TRBV11-2 to TRBJ2-3; TRBD2 is a possible D gene (7 bases). This CDR3 region has 16 residues. Trimming stripped 1 base from V and 2 bases from J, with 13 bases between. Germline loops: CDR1 SGHAT, CDR2 FQNNGV.

The chain uses TRBV28 and TRBJ2-1; 10 bases map to TRBD2. The V gene's germline CDR1 is MDHEN and CDR2 SYDVKM. V was pared by 3 bases and J by 9 bases, with 14 bases of the junction left unmatched. This CDR3 region has 17 residues. The CDR3 region has the DNA TGTGCCAGCAGTTTTCGGGGAGCGGGAGGGCTAGGTTTTGAGCAGTTCTTC. Amino acids: CASSFRGAGGLGFEQFF.

This chain uses TRBV29-1 with TRBJ2-1; 9 nucleotides line up with TRBD2. V dropped 7 bases and J dropped 8; count of bases not matched to a gene: 12. The CDR3 totals 14 residues. The germline CDR1 and CDR2 sequences are SQVTM and ANQGSEA. The CDR3 coding sequence is TGCAGCGCCAGCGCTAGCGGGGAGTACTATGAGCAGTTCTTC. It encodes CSASASGEYYEQFF.

This clone appeared a few times. This chain joins TRBV30 and TRBJ1-2, with D possibly matching TRBD1 (5 bases). The germline V gene has CDR1 GTSNPN and CDR2 SVGIG (reference sequence). Trimming removed 7 bases from V and 0 bases from J, with 12 bases in between. The CDR3 runs 13 residues. The CDR3 reads CASSTDSNYGYTF. In DNA form, the CDR3 reads TGTGCCTCGTCGACAGACTCTAACTATGGCTACACCTTC.

The V and J genes are TRBV28 and TRBJ1-2; D is possibly TRBD1 (6 bases). The CDR3 contains 16 residues. Germline V CDR1 and CDR2: MDHEN, SYDVKM. The V end lost 5 bases, the J end lost 8 bases, and 24 bases lay between the germline ends. CDR3 in DNA: TGTGCCAGCAGTCCAAGACAGGTCCTCCCGACAAGGGGCTACACCTTC. Translating gives CASSPRQVLPTRGYTF.

V is TRBV25-1 and J is TRBJ2-6; D remains ambiguous. Germline CDR1 and CDR2: MGHDK and SYGVNS. Trimming stripped 6 bases from V and 2 bases from J, with 5 bases between. This CDR3 spans 13 amino acids. The CDR3 spells CASRAAGANVLTF. The CDR3 coding sequence is TGTGCCAGCAGGGCGGCTGGGGCCAACGTCCTGACTTTC.

V is TRBV28 and J is TRBJ2-7; TRBD1 is a possible D gene (6 bases). Per the germline V gene, CDR1 is MDHEN and CDR2 is SYDVKM. Deletions cut 3 bases from V and 6 bases from J, with 15 bases between. This CDR3 has 14 amino acids. For the CDR3, the DNA is TGTGCCAGCAGTTTGGGCAGGGGCCCCAGCGAGCAGTACTTC. Its translation: CASSLGRGPSEQYF.

This clone has a single count. The chain carries TRBV14 and TRBJ1-1, with a weak D call TRBD1 (5 bases). V lost 3 bases to trimming and J lost 1 base, with 15 bases between them. The CDR3 has 16 residues. Germline V gene lookup returns CDR1 SGHDN and CDR2 FVKESK. The CDR3 DNA reads TGTGCCAGCAGCCATGACATCGCCGGGGGGAACACTGAAGCTTTCTTT. It encodes CASSHDIAGGNTEAFF.

The CDR3 loop is CASSFRSSGVTDTQYF. The CDR3 DNA reads as TGTGCCAGCAGCTTCAGATCTAGCGGGGTCACAGATACGCAGTATTTT. This chain uses TRBV5-4 with TRBJ2-3, with 9 bases fitting TRBD2. Germline V CDR1 and CDR2: SGHNT, YYREEE (reference sequence). J gave up 2 bases and V 2 bases, and 6 bases lay outside the gene matches. This CDR3 is 16 amino acids long.

The chain uses TRBV19 and TRBJ2-1, with 10 nucleotides matching TRBD1. There are 15 residues in the CDR3. V shed 7 bases, J shed 8 bases, and the junction held 11 bases outside the gene matches. Germline CDR1 LNHDA, CDR2 SQIVND (reference sequence). CDR3 amino acids: CASMVTGTGAHEQFF. The CDR3 DNA is TGTGCCAGTATGGTGACCGGGACAGGGGCCCATGAGCAGTTCTTC.

The V and J genes are TRBV5-4 and TRBJ2-7, with 9 bases lining up with TRBD1. In germline, CDR1 is SGHNT, CDR2 YYREEE (reference sequence). The CDR3 is 16 residues long. The trim removed 0 bases at V and 3 bases at J, leaving 7 bases unmatched. CDR3 amino acids: CASSLDPQGALYEQYF. CDR3 sequence (DNA): TGTGCCAGCAGCTTGGATCCACAGGGGGCCCTCTACGAGCAGTACTTC. The entire variable domain, with the rest obtained from reference TRBV5-4 and TRBJ2-7, is as follows: ETGVTQSPTHLIKTRGQQVTLRCSSQSGHNTVSWYQQALGQGPQFIFQYYREEENGRGNFPPRFSGLQFPNYSSELNVNALELDDSALYLCASSLDPQGALYEQYFGPGTRLTVT.

This rearrangement joins TRBV7-9 to TRBJ1-6; 8 nucleotides line up with TRBD1. V was pared by 1 base and J by 5 bases, with 4 bases of the junction left unmatched. The CDR3 length is 16 residues. Germline V gene lookup returns CDR1 SEHNR and CDR2 FQNEAQ (reference sequence). The CDR3 sequence is CASSLGAGGNNSPLHF. The DNA of the CDR3 is TGTGCCAGCAGCTTAGGAGCAGGGGGCAATAATTCACCCCTCCACTTT.

The chain employs TRBV29-1 and TRBJ2-3; TRBD2 might be the D (6 bases). The CDR3 contains 11 residues. Per germline, CDR1 SQVTM and CDR2 ANQGSEA. V was trimmed by 7 bases and J by 3 bases, leaving 8 bases between them. The CDR3 here is CSAAGTDTQYF. The CDR3 DNA reads as TGCAGCGCCGCGGGAACAGATACGCAGTATTTT.

V usage is TRBV14 and J usage is TRBJ1-2; 7 bases are a match to TRBD1. This CDR3 has 15 amino acids. The J segment lost 7 bases and the V segment lost 4 bases, leaving 12 bases of the junction unmatched. Germline CDR1 is SGHDN and CDR2 is FVKESK. In DNA, the CDR3 is TGTGCCAGCAGCCCCCACCCGGAAGGGGGCCTTGGCTACACCTTC. Its translation: CASSPHPEGGLGYTF.

The V gene is TRBV13, the J gene TRBJ1-4; 7 nucleotides line up with TRBD1. The germline V gene has CDR1 PRHDT and CDR2 FYEKMQ (reference sequence). The V gene end was trimmed by 3 bases and the J gene end by 0 bases; junction bases not matched to a gene: 4. The CDR3 is 16 amino acids. CDR3 in DNA: TGTGCCAGCAGCTTTACAGGGGTTGCAACTAATGAAAAACTGTTTTTT. Its protein product is CASSFTGVATNEKLFF.

The chain carries TRBV25-1 and TRBJ2-7; tentatively, D is TRBD2 (6 bases). Germline-derived CDR1 and CDR2 are MGHDK and SYGVNS. Trimming shortened V by 6 bases and J by 6 bases, and 18 bases separated the two germline ends. This CDR3 contains 14 residues. The CDR3 protein is CASRGVGGFGEQYF. The DNA for the CDR3 is TGTGCCAGCAGGGGGGTTGGAGGGTTCGGCGAGCAGTACTTC.

This sequence joins TRBV2 and TRBJ2-1; possible D gene TRBD2, 7 bases. This CDR3 spans 13 amino acids. The V and J ends lost 11 bases and 0 bases respectively, with 11 bases between them. Germline loops: CDR1 SNHLY, CDR2 FYNNEI. The CDR3 here is CAGRDISYNEQFF. The CDR3 DNA follows: TGTGCCGGGAGGGACATCTCCTACAATGAGCAGTTCTTC.

CDR3 residues: CASSSTHRFATDTQYF. As DNA, the CDR3 is TGTGCCAGCAGCTCAACCCACAGGTTCGCCACAGATACGCAGTATTTT. The chain joins TRBV7-9 to TRBJ2-3, with a possible D match to TRBD1 (5 bases). V shed 4 bases and J shed 2 bases, with 16 bases lying between them. CDR1 SEHNR and CDR2 FQNEAQ come from the germline V gene (reference sequence). This CDR3 is 16 amino acids long.

The V gene is TRBV5-1, the J gene TRBJ2-3, with D possibly being TRBD1 (6 bases). Per germline, CDR1 SGHRS and CDR2 YFSETQ. The CDR3 contains 15 residues. Trimming removed 0 bases at V and 2 bases at J, with 10 bases between. DNA for the CDR3: TGCGCCAGCAGCTTGGAAGGGGGTTCCACAGATACGCAGTATTTT. It translates to CASSLEGGSTDTQYF.